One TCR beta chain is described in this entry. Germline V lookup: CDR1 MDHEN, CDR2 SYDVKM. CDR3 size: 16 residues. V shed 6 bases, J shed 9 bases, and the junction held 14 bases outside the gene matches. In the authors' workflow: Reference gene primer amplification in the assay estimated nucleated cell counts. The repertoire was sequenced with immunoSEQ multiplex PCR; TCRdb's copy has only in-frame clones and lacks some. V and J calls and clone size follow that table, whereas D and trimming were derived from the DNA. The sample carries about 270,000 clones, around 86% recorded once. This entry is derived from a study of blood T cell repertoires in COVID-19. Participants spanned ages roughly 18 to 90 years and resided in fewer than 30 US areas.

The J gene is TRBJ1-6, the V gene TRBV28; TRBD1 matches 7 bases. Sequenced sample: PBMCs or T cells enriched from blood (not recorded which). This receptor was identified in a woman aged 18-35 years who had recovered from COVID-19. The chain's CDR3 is CASSPTTGVLISPLHF. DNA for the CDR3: TGTGCCAGCAGCCCAACCACAGGGGTTCTCATTTCACCCCTCCACTTT.